Listed here are 7 T cell receptor beta chains from one sample, sequenced in a study of T cell responses to AZD1222 COVID-19 vaccine. Clones were sequenced by immunoSEQ multiplex PCR, and TCRdb holds only the in-frame ones, with some missing. The profile covers about 140,000 clones, with about 90% appearing a single time and 2.9% taken by the ten largest. Sequenced material: peripheral blood, taken on day 0 of AZD1222 vaccination. The receptor set was obtained from an adult in good health.

The V call is TRBV6-5, the J call TRBJ2-1, with 8 bases aligning to TRBD1. The trim removed 6 bases at V and 5 bases at J, leaving 9 bases unmatched. Germline-derived CDR1 and CDR2 are MNHEY and SVGAGI. This CDR3 region has 15 residues. DNA of the CDR3: TGTGCCAGCAGGTTAGGACAGGGAGCGAACAATGAGCAGTTCTTC. Its translation: CASRLGQGANNEQFF.

This rearrangement joins TRBV6-2 or TRBV6-3 to TRBJ2-1; D is perhaps TRBD2 (5 bases). V lost 0 bases, J lost 6 bases, and 6 bases lay in between. Per germline, CDR1 MNHEY and CDR2 SVGEGT. The CDR3 spans 13 residues. This CDR3 reads CASSYSGVNEQFF. The CDR3 DNA sequence: TGTGCCAGCAGTTACTCCGGGGTCAATGAGCAGTTCTTC.

V usage is TRBV23-1 and J usage is TRBJ2-7; TRBD1 is a possible D gene (5 bases). TRBV23-1 counts as an open reading frame of uncertain function. Trimming removed 5 bases at V and 2 bases at J, with 10 bases between. The CDR3 length is 13 residues. The CDR3 reads CASSKDSAYEQYF. The CDR3 DNA is TGCGCCAGCAGTAAAGACAGTGCCTACGAGCAGTACTTC.

The chain's CDR3 is CASTFPGGGTGELFF. CDR3 nucleotides: TGCGCCAGCACCTTCCCAGGGGGAGGGACCGGGGAGCTGTTTTTT. The genes are TRBV4-1 and TRBJ2-2; D could derive from TRBD1 or TRBD2 (7 bases each). The ends were cut back, 7 bases at V and 5 bases at J, with 17 bases in the middle. Germline V gene lookup returns CDR1 MGHRA and CDR2 YSYEKL. The CDR3 contains 15 residues.

This clone is a singleton in its sample. This CDR3 is CASSSLTYRGRDRDNSPLHF. CDR3 in DNA: TGTGCCAGCAGTTCGCTAACCTACAGGGGGCGCGATCGCGATAATTCACCCCTCCACTTT. J is TRBJ1-6 and V is TRBV28; 9 nucleotides line up with TRBD1. Germline V gives CDR1 MDHEN, CDR2 SYDVKM. Losses at the gene ends were 4 bases for V and 5 bases for J; bases not matched to a gene: 18. The CDR3 is made up of 20 amino acids. Based on the CDR3 plus reference TRBV28 and TRBJ1-6, the full variable domain is DVKVTQSSRYLVKRTGEKVFLECVQDMDHENMFWYRQDPGLGLRLIYFSYDVKMKEKGDIPEGYSVSREKKERFSLILESASTNQTSMYLCASSSLTYRGRDRDNSPLHFGNGTRLTVT.

The rearrangement links TRBV4-1 to TRBJ1-5; 10 bases align to TRBD1. The CDR3 length is 17 residues. Germline CDR1 is MGHRA and CDR2 is YSYEKL. V lost 2 bases to trimming and J lost 3 bases; unmatched junction nucleotides: 7. Here the CDR3 reads CASSQRATGGPNQPQHF. For the CDR3, the DNA is TGCGCCAGCAGCCAACGCGCGACAGGGGGCCCCAATCAGCCCCAGCATTTT.

Here the CDR3 reads CASSLGAGSSYEQYF. The CDR3, as DNA: TGCGCCAGCAGCTTGGGAGCGGGGAGCTCCTACGAGCAGTACTTC. The chain joins TRBV5-1 to TRBJ2-7; 7 bases are a match to TRBD2. The CDR3 runs to 15 residues. From germline, CDR1 is SGHRS and CDR2 YFSETQ. Trimming removed 0 bases from V and 0 bases from J; junction bases left unmatched: 3.